Reported below is one TCR beta chain. These data originate in a study of regulatory T cells in long-lasting Graves disease. iRepertoire HTBI primers and Arm-PCR of CDR3 regions built TCR beta libraries. Via MiXCR, TCRdb re-called the multiplex PCR reads, giving one row per CDR3 protein. The sample has approximately 470,000 distinct CDR3 sequences; 15% to 20% are singletons. CDR3 length: 13 residues. Germline CDR1 SGHRS, CDR2 YFSETQ. The V gene lost 4 bases and the J gene lost 8 bases, with 13 bases spanning the gap. The time point here: newly diagnosed GD, antithyroid drugs for less than 3 months. PBMC RNA was the source of the TCR library. These data were likewise used in another study, on T cells in Graves' hyperthyroidism and ophthalmopathy.

Sequences were derived from peripheral blood mononuclear cells (PBMCs), sampled at new diagnosis, from a patient treated with antithyroid drugs. The TCR originated in a man between 35 and 55 years old with Graves disease. V usage is TRBV5-1 and J usage is TRBJ2-1; D uncertain. The DNA for the CDR3 is TGCGCCAGCAGCCCCTCTGGCTTCGATGAGCAGTTCTTC. As protein: CASSPSGFDEQFF.